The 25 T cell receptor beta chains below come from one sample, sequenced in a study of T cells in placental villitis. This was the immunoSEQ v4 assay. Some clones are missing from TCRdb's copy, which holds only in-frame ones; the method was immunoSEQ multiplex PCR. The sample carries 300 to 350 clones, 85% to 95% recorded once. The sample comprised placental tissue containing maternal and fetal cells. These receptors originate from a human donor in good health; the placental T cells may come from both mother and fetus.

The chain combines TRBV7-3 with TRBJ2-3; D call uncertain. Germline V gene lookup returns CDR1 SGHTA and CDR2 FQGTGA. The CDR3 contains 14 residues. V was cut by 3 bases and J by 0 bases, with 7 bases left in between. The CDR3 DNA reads TGTGCCAGCAGCTTTGCTTCCAGCACAGATACGCAGTATTTT. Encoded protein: CASSFASSTDTQYF.

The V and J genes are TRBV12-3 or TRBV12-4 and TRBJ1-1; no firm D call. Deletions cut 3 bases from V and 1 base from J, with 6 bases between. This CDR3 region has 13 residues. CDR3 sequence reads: CASSLKKNTEAFF. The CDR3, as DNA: TGTGCCAGCAGTTTGAAGAAGAACACTGAAGCTTTCTTT.

This chain's CDR3 is CASRLAGTDTQYF. CDR3 bases: TGTGCCAGCAGACTAGCGGGCACAGATACGCAGTATTTT. The J gene is TRBJ2-3, the V gene TRBV6-5; TRBD2 aligns across 8 bases. The CDR3 totals 13 residues. J lost 1 base, V lost 6 bases, and 0 bases had no gene match. CDR1 and CDR2 from the germline V gene are MNHEY and SVGAGI.

The CDR3 coding sequence is TGTGCCAGCAGCCAAGATACGAGCGGGAAGGGAGGCGGGGAGCTGTTTTTT. It is translated as CASSQDTSGKGGGELFF. The J gene is TRBJ2-2, the V gene TRBV4-2; TRBD2 matches at 7 bases. CDR3 length equals 17 residues. CDR1 and CDR2 (germline): LGHNA, YNFKEQ. V was pared by 0 bases and J by 7 bases, with 11 bases of the junction left unmatched.

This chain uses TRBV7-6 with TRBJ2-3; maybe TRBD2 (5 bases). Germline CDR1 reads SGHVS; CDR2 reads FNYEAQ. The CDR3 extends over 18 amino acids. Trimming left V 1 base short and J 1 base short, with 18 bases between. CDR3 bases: TGTGCCAGCAGCTTAGAGCCTCTAGGAGGCCCCGGCACAGATACGCAGTATTTT. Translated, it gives CASSLEPLGGPGTDTQYF.

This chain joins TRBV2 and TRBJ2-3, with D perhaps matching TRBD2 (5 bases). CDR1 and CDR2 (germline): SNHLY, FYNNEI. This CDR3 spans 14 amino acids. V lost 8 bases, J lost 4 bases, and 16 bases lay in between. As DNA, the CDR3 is TGTGCCAGCCCCGGCTCGGCTAGCTCAGATACGCAGTATTTT. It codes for CASPGSASSDTQYF. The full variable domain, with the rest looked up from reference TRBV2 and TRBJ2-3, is EPEVTQTPSHQVTQMGQEVILRCVPISNHLYFYWYRQILGQKVEFLVSFYNNEISEKSEIFDDQFSVERPDGSNFTLKIRSTKLEDSAMYFCASPGSASSDTQYFGPGTRLTVL.

CDR3 nucleotide sequence: TGTGCCAGTAGTATAAAACTAGCGGGAGCAACAGATACGCAGTATTTT. This codes for CASSIKLAGATDTQYF. The V gene is TRBV19, the J gene TRBJ2-3; 11 nucleotides agree with TRBD2. After removal of 2 bases from V and 3 bases from J, the junction contained 4 bases not matched to a gene. The CDR3 spans 16 residues. The germline V gene has CDR1 LNHDA and CDR2 SQIVND (reference sequence).

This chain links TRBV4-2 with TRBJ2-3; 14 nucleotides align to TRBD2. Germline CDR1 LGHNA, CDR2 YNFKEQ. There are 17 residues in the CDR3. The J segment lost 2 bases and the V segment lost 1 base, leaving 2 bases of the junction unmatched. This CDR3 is CASSQGTSGRNTDTQYF. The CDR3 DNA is TGTGCCAGCAGCCAAGGGACTAGCGGGAGGAACACAGATACGCAGTATTTT.

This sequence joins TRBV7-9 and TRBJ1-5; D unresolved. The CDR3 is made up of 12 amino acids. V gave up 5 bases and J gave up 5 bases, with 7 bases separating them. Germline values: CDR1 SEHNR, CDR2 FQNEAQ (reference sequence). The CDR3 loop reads CASSDSYQPQHF. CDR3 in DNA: TGTGCCAGCAGCGACTCCTATCAGCCCCAGCATTTT.

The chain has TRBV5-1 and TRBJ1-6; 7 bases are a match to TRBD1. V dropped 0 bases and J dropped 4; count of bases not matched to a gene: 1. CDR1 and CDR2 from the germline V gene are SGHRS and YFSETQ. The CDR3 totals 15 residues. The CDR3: CASSLARGYNSPLHF. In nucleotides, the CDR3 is TGCGCCAGCAGCTTGGCCAGGGGGTATAATTCACCCCTCCACTTT.

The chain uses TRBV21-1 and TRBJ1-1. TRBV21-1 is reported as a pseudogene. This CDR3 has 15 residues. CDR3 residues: CASSKWKGTNTEAFF. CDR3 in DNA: TGTGCCAGCAGCAAATGGAAGGGGACGAACACTGAAGCTTTCTTT.

CDR3 sequence: CASSLAEAGPLAETQYF. CDR3 bases: TGTGCCAGCAGCTTAGCGGAGGCAGGGCCCCTAGCCGAGACCCAGTACTTC. The chain has TRBV7-9 and TRBJ2-5, with D perhaps matching TRBD1 or TRBD2 (5 bases each). This CDR3 has 17 amino acids. V was cut by 0 bases and J by 5 bases, with 19 bases left in between. CDR1 is SEHNR, CDR2 FQNEAQ, per germline (reference sequence).

CDR3 amino acids: CAWSARGTGITPEAFF. The CDR3 region has the DNA TGTGCCTGGAGTGCTCGGGGGACAGGGATTACCCCTGAAGCTTTCTTT. The chain has TRBV30 and TRBJ1-1; 9 nucleotides agree with TRBD1. Germline V CDR1 and CDR2: GTSNPN, SVGIG (reference sequence). This CDR3 has 16 residues. V lost 1 base and J lost 6; bases outside the gene matches: 12. Full variable domain (remainder filled in from reference TRBV30 and TRBJ1-1): SQTIHQWPATLVQPVGSPLSLECTVEGTSNPNLYWYRQAAGRGLQLLFYSVGIGQISSEVPQNLSASRPQDRQFILSSKKLLLSDSGFYLCAWSARGTGITPEAFFGQGTRLTVV.

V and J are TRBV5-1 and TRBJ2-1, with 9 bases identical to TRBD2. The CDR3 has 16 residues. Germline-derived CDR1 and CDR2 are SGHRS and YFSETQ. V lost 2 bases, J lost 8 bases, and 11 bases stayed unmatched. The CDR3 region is CASSFYGGRARDEQFF. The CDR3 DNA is TGCGCCAGCAGCTTTTATGGCGGGAGGGCCCGGGATGAGCAGTTCTTC.

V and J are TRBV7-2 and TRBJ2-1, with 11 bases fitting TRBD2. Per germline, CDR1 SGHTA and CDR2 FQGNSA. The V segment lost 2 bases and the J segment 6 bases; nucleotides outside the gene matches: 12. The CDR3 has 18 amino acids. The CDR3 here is CASSLLAGGPNGGNEQFF. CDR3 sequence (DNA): TGTGCCAGCAGCTTACTAGCGGGAGGCCCCAACGGGGGCAATGAGCAGTTCTTC.

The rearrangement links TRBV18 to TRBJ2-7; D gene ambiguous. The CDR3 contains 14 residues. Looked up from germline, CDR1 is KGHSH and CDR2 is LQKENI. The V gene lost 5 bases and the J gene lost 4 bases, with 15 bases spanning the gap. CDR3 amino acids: CASSSKMGIYEQYF. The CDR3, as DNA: TGTGCCAGCTCATCAAAAATGGGGATATACGAGCAGTACTTC.

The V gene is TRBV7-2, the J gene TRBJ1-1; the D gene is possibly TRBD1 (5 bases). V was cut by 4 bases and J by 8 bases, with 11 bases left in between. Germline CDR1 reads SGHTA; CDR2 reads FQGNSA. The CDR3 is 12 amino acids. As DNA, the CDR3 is TGTGCCAGCAGCTCGGGACCTCTCGAAGCTTTCTTT. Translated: CASSSGPLEAFF.

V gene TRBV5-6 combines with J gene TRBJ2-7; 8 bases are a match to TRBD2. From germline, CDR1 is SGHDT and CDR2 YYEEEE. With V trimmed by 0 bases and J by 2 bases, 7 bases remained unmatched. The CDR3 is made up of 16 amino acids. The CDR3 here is CASSLEDAGGTYEQYF. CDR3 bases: TGTGCCAGCAGCTTGGAGGACGCGGGAGGAACCTACGAGCAGTACTTC. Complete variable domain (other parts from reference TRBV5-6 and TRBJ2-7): DAGVTQSPTHLIKTRGQQVTLRCSPKSGHDTVSWYQQALGQGPQFIFQYYEEEERQRGNFPDRFSGHQFPNYSSELNVNALLLGDSALYLCASSLEDAGGTYEQYFGPGTRLTVT.

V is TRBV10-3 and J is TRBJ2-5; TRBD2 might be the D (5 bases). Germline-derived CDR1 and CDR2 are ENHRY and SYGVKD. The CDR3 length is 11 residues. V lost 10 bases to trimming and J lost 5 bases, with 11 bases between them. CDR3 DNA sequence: TGTGCCACACTAGTGGCCGAGACCCAGTACTTC. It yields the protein CATLVAETQYF.

The CDR3 region is CASSPQNLWHHQPQHF. The CDR3 bases are TGTGCCAGCAGCCCGCAGAATCTTTGGCATCATCAGCCCCAGCATTTT. This chain uses TRBV3-1 (or the pseudogene TRBV3-2) with TRBJ1-5; D gene unclear. This CDR3 has 16 amino acids. V was pared by 4 bases and J by 5 bases, with 18 bases between. Germline V gene lookup returns CDR1 LGHDT and CDR2 YNNKEL (reference sequence).

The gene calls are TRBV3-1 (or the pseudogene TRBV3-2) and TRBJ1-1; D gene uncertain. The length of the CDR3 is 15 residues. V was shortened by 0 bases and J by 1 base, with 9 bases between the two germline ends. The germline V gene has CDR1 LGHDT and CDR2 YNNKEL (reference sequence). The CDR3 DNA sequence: TGTGCCAGCAGCCAAGATGAAGGATGGAACACTGAAGCTTTCTTT. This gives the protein CASSQDEGWNTEAFF.

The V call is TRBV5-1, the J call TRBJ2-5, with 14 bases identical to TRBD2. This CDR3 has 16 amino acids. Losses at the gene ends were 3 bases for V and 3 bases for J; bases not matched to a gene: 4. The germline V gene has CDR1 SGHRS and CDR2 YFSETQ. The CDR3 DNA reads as TGCGCCAGCAGCTACCTGGGACTAGCGGGGGAAGAGACCCAGTACTTC. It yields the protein CASSYLGLAGEETQYF.

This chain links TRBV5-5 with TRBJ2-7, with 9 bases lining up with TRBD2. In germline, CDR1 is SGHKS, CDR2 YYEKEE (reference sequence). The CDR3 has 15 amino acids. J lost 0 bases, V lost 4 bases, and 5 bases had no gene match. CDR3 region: CASSLGLASSYEQYF. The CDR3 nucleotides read TGTGCCAGCAGCCTCGGACTAGCGTCCTCCTACGAGCAGTACTTC.

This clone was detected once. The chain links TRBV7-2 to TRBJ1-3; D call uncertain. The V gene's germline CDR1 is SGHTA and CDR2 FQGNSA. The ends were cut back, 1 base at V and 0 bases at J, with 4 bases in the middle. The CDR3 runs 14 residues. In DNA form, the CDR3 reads TGTGCCAGCAGCTTAGGACACTCTGGAAACACCATATATTTT. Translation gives CASSLGHSGNTIYF.

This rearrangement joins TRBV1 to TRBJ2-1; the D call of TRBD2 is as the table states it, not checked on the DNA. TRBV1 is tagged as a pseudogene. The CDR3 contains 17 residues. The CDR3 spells CTSSQASSSGGYNEQFF. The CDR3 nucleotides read TGCACCAGCAGCCAAGCGTCGTCTAGCGGGGGTTACAATGAGCAGTTCTTC.